In this sample, the clone carrying this T cell receptor beta chain turned up a few times. Its antigen is unknown. Investigators separated out CD4+ T cells once around 10 days of culture had passed. Vaccinated recipients, who were negative for nucleocapsid antibodies, had no history of SARS-CoV-2 infection. The sample is drawn from a study of vaccination effects on CD4 cells after COVID-19. Study observations and caveats: After vaccination, at late timepoints, clones induced by infection and by vaccine contracted markedly.

The trim removed 1 base at V and 6 bases at J, leaving 12 bases unmatched. Germline values: CDR1 SEHNR, CDR2 FQNEAQ (reference sequence). This CDR3 comprises 17 residues. The protocol was immunoSEQ multiplex PCR, while the TCRdb copy is restricted to in-frame clones and leaves out a portion. This sample carries around 46,000 clones, more than 65% of them seen once, and the ten largest clones take about 5%. The material was CD4+ T cells from PBMCs cultured without peptide, obtained before COVID-19 vaccination. The chain links TRBV7-9 to TRBJ2-3, with TRBD2 matching 8 bases. The TCR originated in a human donor who received a COVID-19 vaccine. CDR3 DNA sequence: TGTGCCAGCAGCTTAGGGGCAGCGGGGGAGAGAAGTGATACGCAGTATTTT. It translates to CASSLGAAGERSDTQYF.